The 14 T cell receptor beta chains listed next were all sequenced from one sample in a study of T cells after yellow fever vaccination. TCRdb used MiXCR to reprocess the 5' RACE reads, holding one entry per CDR3 protein. The table lists around 330,000 distinct CDR3 sequences, more than 3% of them singletons. Sample: PBMCs, taken on the day of the yellow fever booster vaccination. The receptors were sampled from a man between 18 and 29 years old who received the YFV17D yellow fever vaccine.

This clonotype was counted at least ten times. The chain is built from TRBV5-1 and TRBJ2-3; D unresolved. The CDR3 extends over 14 amino acids. Trimming stripped 4 bases from V and 1 base from J, with 10 bases between. The germline CDR1 and CDR2 sequences are SGHRS and YFSETQ. The CDR3 bases are TGCGCCAGCAGCCCCGCTCCCGGCACAGATACGCAGTATTTT. This sequence encodes CASSPAPGTDTQYF.

This clonotype has at least ten counts. V is TRBV7-9 and J is TRBJ2-1; 15 nucleotides align to TRBD2. This CDR3 contains 18 residues. J lost 9 bases, V lost 5 bases, and 14 bases had no gene match. Germline CDR1 and CDR2: SEHNR and FQNEAQ (reference sequence). CDR3 DNA: TGTGCCAGCAGCGTGCCCGGGACTAGCGGGGGGCCCGGGAGTGAGCAGTTCTTC. Translated, it gives CASSVPGTSGGPGSEQFF.

This clonotype came up many times. This sequence joins TRBV5-1 and TRBJ2-5; D might be TRBD2 (5 bases). V shed 0 bases and J shed 5 bases, with 14 bases lying between them. CDR1 and CDR2 from the germline V gene are SGHRS and YFSETQ. This CDR3 comprises 15 residues. The CDR3 loop reads CASSLGGSDRETQYF. Written as DNA, the CDR3 is TGCGCCAGCAGCTTGGGGGGTAGCGATCGGGAGACCCAGTACTTC.

This clonotype showed up many times. The chain carries TRBV27 and TRBJ2-3; tentative D call: TRBD2 (6 bases). Germline CDR1 and CDR2: MNHEY and SMNVEV (reference sequence). The CDR3 is 12 amino acids. V was shortened by 3 bases and J by 9 bases, with 10 bases between the two germline ends. CDR3 protein: CASSFGGRTQYF. The CDR3 DNA reads TGTGCCAGCAGTTTCGGGGGTCGGACGCAGTATTTT.

This clonotype was seen a few times. The gene calls are TRBV7-2 and TRBJ2-5, with D uncertain. The V end was cut by 6 bases, the J end by 4 bases, with 18 bases between. CDR1 SGHTA and CDR2 FQGNSA come from the germline V gene. The CDR3 contains 15 residues. The DNA of the CDR3 is TGTGCCAGCAGTCCAAACCCGGCCGGCGGAGAGACCCAGTACTTC. The encoded protein is CASSPNPAGGETQYF.

This clonotype occurred a few times. The chain uses TRBV5-1 and TRBJ2-6; 9 positions match TRBD1. The CDR3 totals 16 residues. V lost 3 bases, J lost 3 bases, and 4 bases stayed unmatched. Germline V gene data show CDR1 as SGHRS and CDR2 as YFSETQ. The CDR3 sequence is CASSSTGGYGANVLTF. CDR3 bases: TGCGCCAGCAGCTCGACAGGGGGTTATGGGGCCAACGTCCTGACTTTC.

The chain joins TRBV7-2 to TRBJ1-4, with 9 bases that match TRBD1. CDR1 and CDR2 from the germline V gene are SGHTA and FQGNSA. The CDR3 is 17 amino acids. V was clipped by 4 bases and J by 3 bases; unmatched bases: 9. CDR3 loop: CASSSADRGRSNEKLFF. The CDR3 DNA reads as TGTGCCAGCAGCTCAGCAGACAGGGGGAGATCTAATGAAAAACTGTTTTTT. The variable domain in full, completed from reference TRBV7-2 and TRBJ1-4, reads GAGVSQSPSNKVTEKGKDVELRCDPISGHTALYWYRQSLGQGLEFLIYFQGNSAPDKSGLPSDRFSAERTGGSVSTLTIQRTQQEDSAVYLCASSSADRGRSNEKLFFGSGTQLSVL.

The sample holds a few counts of this clonotype. This chain joins TRBV3-1 and TRBJ2-5; perhaps TRBD1 as D (6 bases). The ends were cut back, 8 bases at V and 5 bases at J, with 12 bases in the middle. Germline V lookup: CDR1 LGHDT, CDR2 YNNKEL (reference sequence). This CDR3 has 12 amino acids. The CDR3 protein is CASSDSSETQYF. The DNA of the CDR3 is TGTGCCAGCTCGGACAGCTCGGAGACCCAGTACTTC.

The table lists this clonotype with many counts. The chain recombines TRBV7-2 with TRBJ1-2; a weak D match, TRBD1 (5 bases). V dropped 1 base and J dropped 5 bases, with 8 bases sitting between them. Germline V CDR1 and CDR2: SGHTA, FQGNSA. This CDR3 has 13 residues. The CDR3 bases are TGTGCCAGCAGCTTAGGGGGGGAGTATGGCTACACCTTC. This sequence encodes CASSLGGEYGYTF.

This clonotype was seen many times. The chain's CDR3 is CASSSTSGPTLTKVGELFF. The CDR3 bases are TGTGCCAGCAGTTCCACATCCGGACCAACCCTAACTAAAGTCGGGGAGCTGTTTTTT. This chain connects TRBV12-3 or TRBV12-4 to TRBJ2-2; D not certain. The CDR3 extends over 19 amino acids. Trimming left V 4 bases short and J 7 bases short, with 28 bases between.

The sample holds many counts of this clonotype. This chain uses TRBV12-3 or TRBV12-4 with TRBJ2-1; D is undetermined. This CDR3 has 15 residues. V was pared by 5 bases and J by 0 bases, with 11 bases between. The CDR3 DNA reads as TGTGCCAGCAGTATAGACACCAGCTCCTACAATGAGCAGTTCTTC. Amino acid sequence: CASSIDTSSYNEQFF.

CDR3 DNA sequence: TGTGCCAGCAGTTACTTGGGACAGCCTCAAGAGACCCAGTACTTC. As protein: CASSYLGQPQETQYF. The chain carries TRBV6-6 and TRBJ2-5; TRBD1 matches at 7 bases. From germline, CDR1 is MNHNY and CDR2 SVGAGI (reference sequence). This CDR3 region has 15 residues. V was clipped by 1 base and J by 2 bases; unmatched bases: 4.

The table lists this clonotype with many counts. The V call is TRBV5-1, the J call TRBJ2-1, with TRBD2 matching over 9 bases. CDR1 is SGHRS and CDR2 is YFSETQ in the germline V gene. The trim removed 0 bases at V and 7 bases at J, leaving 5 bases unmatched. The CDR3 runs to 15 residues. The CDR3 loop reads CASSLGSGGLNEQFF. CDR3 nucleotides: TGCGCCAGCAGCTTGGGGAGCGGGGGGCTGAATGAGCAGTTCTTC. Drawing the rest from reference TRBV5-1 and TRBJ2-1, the complete variable domain is KAGVTQTPRYLIKTRGQQVTLSCSPISGHRSVSWYQQTPGQGLQFLFEYFSETQRNKGNFPGRFSGRQFSNSRSEMNVSTLELGDSALYLCASSLGSGGLNEQFFGPGTRLTVL.

This clonotype was seen a few times. The V call is TRBV6-5, the J call TRBJ2-2; no clear D. V lost 6 bases and J lost 1, with 9 bases in between. CDR1 is MNHEY and CDR2 is SVGAGI in the germline V gene. The CDR3 is 14 amino acids. Here the CDR3 reads CASRGEGNTGELFF. CDR3 DNA sequence: TGTGCCAGCAGGGGTGAAGGGAACACCGGGGAGCTGTTTTTT.